Listed here are 15 T cell receptor beta chains from one sample, sequenced in a study of blood T cells in healthy people across ages. Primed by a sample-barcoded 5' primer and a J-beta primer mix, a second PCR proceeded for about 6 to 11 cycles. TCRdb independently ran MiXCR on the 5' RACE reads; one entry per CDR3 protein. Among 1.6 million or so distinct CDR3 sequences, 30% to 35% were seen once, and the ten largest hold roughly 12%. The sequencing input was blood. The receptors stem from a woman aged 30 to 39 in good health.

Concerning this clonotype itself: Germline is not matched at one junction end, which may reflect a read error. V usage is TRBV11-2 and J usage is TRBJ1-2; D is unresolved. This CDR3 is 17 amino acids long. Germline-derived CDR1 and CDR2 are SGHAT and FQNNGV. The CDR3 DNA follows: TGTGCCAGCAGCCCCCCGGACCCGGGCCCCGTATGCTATGGCTGCACCTTC. This encodes CASSPPDPGPVCYGCTF.

This chain uses TRBV4-1 with TRBJ1-5; D remains ambiguous. The V gene's germline CDR1 is MGHRA and CDR2 YSYEKL. V dropped 3 bases and J dropped 0 bases, with 9 bases sitting between them. This CDR3 is built from 15 residues. CDR3 coding DNA: TGCGCCAGCAGCCAGTCGGTTAATAGCAATCAGCCCCAGCATTTT. Its protein is CASSQSVNSNQPQHF.

This clonotype was counted between two and nine times. This CDR3 is CASSLIVQETQYF. The CDR3 DNA reads TGCGCCAGCAGCTTGATCGTGCAGGAGACCCAGTACTTC. The chain joins TRBV5-1 to TRBJ2-5; D not resolved. The CDR3 is 13 amino acids. Germline V gene data show CDR1 as SGHRS and CDR2 as YFSETQ. The V gene lost 1 base and the J gene lost 5 bases, with 9 bases spanning the gap.

The chain uses TRBV20-1 and TRBJ1-2, with 8 nucleotides matching TRBD1. Looked up from germline, CDR1 is DFQATT and CDR2 is SNEGSKA (reference sequence). The V and J ends lost 1 base and 2 bases, in that order; junction bases with no gene match: 15. The CDR3 is 18 amino acids. CDR3 loop: CSARVANFRTGRNYGYTF. CDR3 DNA: TGCAGTGCTAGAGTCGCCAACTTTAGGACAGGGAGGAACTATGGCTACACCTTC.

The V and J genes are TRBV6-1 and TRBJ1-1; 8 positions match TRBD1. Germline V gives CDR1 MNHNS, CDR2 SASEGT. V lost 0 bases, J lost 4 bases, and 7 bases stayed unmatched. The CDR3 spans 16 residues. CDR3 sequence reads: CASSEAAGGEPTEAFF. For the CDR3, the DNA is TGTGCCAGCAGTGAAGCGGCAGGGGGCGAACCCACTGAAGCTTTCTTT.

This chain links TRBV20-1 with TRBJ2-2, with TRBD1 identical over 12 bases. The CDR3 loop spans 15 amino acids. Germline lookup yields CDR1 DFQATT and CDR2 SNEGSKA (reference sequence). With 7 bases clipped from V and 4 bases from J, the junction kept 7 bases outside the gene matches. CDR3 sequence reads: CSVFGTGGVTGELFF. In DNA form, the CDR3 reads TGCAGTGTTTTCGGGACAGGGGGCGTCACCGGGGAGCTGTTTTTT.

This clonotype was recorded a few times. The chain joins TRBV5-4 to TRBJ2-5; no clear D. The CDR3 runs to 15 residues. Germline V gene lookup returns CDR1 SGHNT and CDR2 YYREEE (reference sequence). Deletions cut 4 bases from V and 5 bases from J, with 18 bases between. CDR3 in amino acids: CASSQTLTPRETQYF. CDR3 nucleotides: TGTGCCAGCAGCCAAACGCTCACTCCAAGGGAGACCCAGTACTTC.

This clonotype has a handful of counts. The chain employs TRBV9 and TRBJ2-4; D possibly matches TRBD1 or TRBD2 (5 bases each). The J call may be incorrect, as the DNA end agrees better with TRBJ2-7. The germline gives CDR1 SGDLS, CDR2 YYNGEE. The CDR3 has 15 amino acids. In DNA, the CDR3 is TGTGCCAGCAGCGTGGTAGGTGAGGGGCTCTACGAGCAGTACTTC. Its translation is CASSVVGEGLYEQYF.

This clonotype was detected a few times. This chain uses TRBV5-5 with TRBJ1-1, with no clear D. Germline CDR1 is SGHKS and CDR2 is YYEKEE (reference sequence). V was trimmed by 4 bases and J by 1 base, leaving 11 bases between them. CDR3 size: 14 residues. In nucleotides, the CDR3 is TGTGCCAGCAGCACCGGAGACAAGAACACTGAAGCTTTCTTT. It codes for CASSTGDKNTEAFF. The full variable domain, with the rest looked up from reference TRBV5-5 and TRBJ1-1, is DAGVTQSPTHLIKTRGQQVTLRCSPISGHKSVSWYQQVLGQGPQFIFQYYEKEERGRGNFPDRFSARQFPNYSSELNVNALLLGDSALYLCASSTGDKNTEAFFGQGTRLTVV.

The chain combines TRBV27 with TRBJ2-7, with D maybe TRBD1 (5 bases). CDR3 length: 13 amino acids. Germline-derived CDR1 and CDR2 are MNHEY and SMNVEV (reference sequence). V gave up 4 bases and J gave up 6 bases, with 13 bases separating them. The CDR3, as DNA: TGTGCCAGCAGTTCCCCGGTGGGGCCCGAGCAGTACTTC. Translated, it gives CASSSPVGPEQYF.

This clonotype appeared a single time. This chain connects TRBV28 to TRBJ1-2; D unclear. The germline CDR1 and CDR2 sequences are MDHEN and SYDVKM. The germline V and J ends were trimmed by 3 bases and 3 bases, with 8 bases remaining between them. CDR3 length: 13 amino acids. The CDR3 is CASSFVRDYGYTF. CDR3 sequence (DNA): TGTGCCAGCAGTTTTGTCCGGGACTATGGCTACACCTTC.

About this clonotype itself: One junction end disagrees with the germline gene, perhaps due to a read error. The genes are TRBV6-5 and TRBJ1-4; D is possibly TRBD1 (6 bases). Germline V gives CDR1 MNHEY, CDR2 SVGAGI. The CDR3 extends over 16 amino acids. Here the CDR3 reads CASSYSIGGGEEKRFF. For the CDR3, the DNA is TGTGCCAGCAGTTACTCGATTGGAGGGGGGGAGGAAAAACGGTTTTTT.

The genes are TRBV5-1 and TRBJ2-3; the D is unclear. The CDR3 runs 15 residues. With 1 base removed from V and 0 bases from J, the gap between germline ends came to 9 bases. Germline CDR1 is SGHRS and CDR2 is YFSETQ. The CDR3 is CASSLRTPSTDTQYF. CDR3 coding DNA: TGCGCCAGCAGCTTGCGTACCCCTAGCACAGATACGCAGTATTTT.

This clonotype has just a few counts. CDR3 region: CSARPPGGGSSGGGKTQYF. As DNA, the CDR3 is TGCAGTGCTAGACCTCCCGGGGGGGGTTCTAGCGGAGGGGGGAAGACCCAGTACTTC. The chain joins TRBV20-1 to TRBJ2-5; 8 bases align to TRBD2. CDR3 length: 19 amino acids. Germline assignment: CDR1 DFQATT and CDR2 SNEGSKA (reference sequence). V shed 2 bases and J 6 bases; nucleotides not matched to a gene: 23.

The chain joins TRBV4-1 to TRBJ2-7; 7 bases agree with TRBD2. The last part of the DNA fits TRBJ2-5 better; the J call may be wrong. The CDR3 has 15 residues. CDR1 is MGHRA, CDR2 YSYEKL, per germline. Written as DNA, the CDR3 is TGCGCCAGCAGTACGGCAGGGAGGGAGGAAGAGACCCAGTACTTC. It specifies CASSTAGREEETQYF.